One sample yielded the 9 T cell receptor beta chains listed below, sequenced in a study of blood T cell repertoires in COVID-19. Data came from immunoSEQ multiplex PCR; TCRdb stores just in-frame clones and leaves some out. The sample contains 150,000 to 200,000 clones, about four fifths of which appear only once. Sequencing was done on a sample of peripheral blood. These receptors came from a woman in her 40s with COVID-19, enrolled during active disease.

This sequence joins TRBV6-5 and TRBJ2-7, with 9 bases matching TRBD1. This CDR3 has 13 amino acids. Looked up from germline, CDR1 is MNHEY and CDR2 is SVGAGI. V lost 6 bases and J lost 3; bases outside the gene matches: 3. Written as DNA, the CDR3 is TGTGCCAGCAGCGGGACAGGGTTCTACGAGCAGTACTTC. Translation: CASSGTGFYEQYF.

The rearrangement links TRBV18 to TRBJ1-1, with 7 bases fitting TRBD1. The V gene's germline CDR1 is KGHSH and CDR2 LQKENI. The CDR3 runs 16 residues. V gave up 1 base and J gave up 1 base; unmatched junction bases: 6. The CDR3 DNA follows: TGTGCCAGCTCACCACTTCAGGGGGGCAGGAACACTGAAGCTTTCTTT. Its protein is CASSPLQGGRNTEAFF.

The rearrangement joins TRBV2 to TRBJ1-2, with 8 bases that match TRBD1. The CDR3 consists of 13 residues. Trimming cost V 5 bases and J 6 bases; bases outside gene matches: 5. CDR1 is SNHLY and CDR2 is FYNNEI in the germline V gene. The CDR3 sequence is CASSSGQGNGYTF. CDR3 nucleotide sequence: TGTGCCAGCAGTTCCGGACAGGGAAATGGCTACACCTTC.

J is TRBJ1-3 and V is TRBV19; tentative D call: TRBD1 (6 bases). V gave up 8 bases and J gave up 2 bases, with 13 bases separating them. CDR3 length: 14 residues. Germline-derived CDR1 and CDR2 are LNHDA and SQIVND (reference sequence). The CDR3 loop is CASGGEIAGNTIYF. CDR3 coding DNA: TGTGCCAGTGGGGGCGAGATAGCTGGAAACACCATATATTTT.

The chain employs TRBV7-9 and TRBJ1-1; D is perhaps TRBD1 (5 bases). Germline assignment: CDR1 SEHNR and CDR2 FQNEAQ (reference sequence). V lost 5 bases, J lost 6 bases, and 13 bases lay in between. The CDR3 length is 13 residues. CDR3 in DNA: TGTGCCAGCAGCCCACGACAGATCTCTGAAGCTTTCTTT. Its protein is CASSPRQISEAFF.

The CDR3 sequence is CASSLRAGANRADTQYF. For the CDR3, the DNA is TGTGCCAGCAGCTTGAGGGCGGGAGCGAATAGGGCAGATACGCAGTATTTT. The chain joins TRBV5-6 to TRBJ2-3, with 7 nucleotides matching TRBD2. This CDR3 has 17 amino acids. Germline CDR1 and CDR2: SGHDT and YYEEEE. With 1 base clipped from V and 4 bases from J, the junction kept 12 bases outside the gene matches. The full variable domain, in which reference TRBV5-6 and TRBJ2-3 provide the parts outside the CDR3, is DAGVTQSPTHLIKTRGQQVTLRCSPKSGHDTVSWYQQALGQGPQFIFQYYEEEERQRGNFPDRFSGHQFPNYSSELNVNALLLGDSALYLCASSLRAGANRADTQYFGPGTRLTVL.

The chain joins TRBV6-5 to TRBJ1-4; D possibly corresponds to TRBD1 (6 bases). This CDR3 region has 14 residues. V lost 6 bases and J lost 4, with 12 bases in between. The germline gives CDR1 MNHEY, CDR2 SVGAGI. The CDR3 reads CASRVDRVNEKLFF. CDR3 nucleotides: TGTGCCAGCAGGGTGGACAGAGTTAATGAAAAACTGTTTTTT.

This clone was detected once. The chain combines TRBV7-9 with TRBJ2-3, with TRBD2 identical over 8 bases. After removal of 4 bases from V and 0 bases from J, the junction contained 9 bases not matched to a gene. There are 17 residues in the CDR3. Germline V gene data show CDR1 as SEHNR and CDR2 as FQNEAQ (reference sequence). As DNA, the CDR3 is TGTGCCAGCAGCTCCCAACGAACTAGCGGAAGCACAGATACGCAGTATTTT. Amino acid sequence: CASSSQRTSGSTDTQYF.

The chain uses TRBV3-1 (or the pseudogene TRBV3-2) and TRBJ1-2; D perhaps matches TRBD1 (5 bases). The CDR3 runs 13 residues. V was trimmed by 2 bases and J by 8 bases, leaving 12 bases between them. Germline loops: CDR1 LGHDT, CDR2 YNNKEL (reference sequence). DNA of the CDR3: TGTGCCAGCAGCCAATCTTTTGGGGGGGGCTACACCTTC. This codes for CASSQSFGGGYTF.